This T cell receptor beta chain was observed in a study of PD-1 blockade in classical Hodgkin lymphoma. Study context: Nivolumab dosing for patients was 3 mg/kg, administered intravenously every 2 weeks.

The repertoire was sequenced with immunoSEQ multiplex PCR; TCRdb's copy has only in-frame clones and lacks some. The sample yields around 13,000 clones, 90% seen once. With 5 bases clipped from V and 5 bases from J, the junction kept 7 bases outside the gene matches. This CDR3 contains 14 residues. CDR1 and CDR2 (germline): WNHNN, SYGVQD (reference sequence). Study-level points and caveats: Newly diagnosed patients were reported to start with lower TCR diversity than healthy donors. Complete responders had baseline diversity similar to newly diagnosed patients.

Note on this clone: Its specificity is unknown. The same CDR3 can be traced to other DNA sequences in this sample.

Every single patient, without exception, relapsed after autologous stem cell transplantation, and brentuximab vedotin exposure varied. Isolation of CD4+ T cells from thawed PBMCs was performed by magnetic negative selection. Sequencing used CD4+ T cells from blood, obtained at baseline. The rearrangement joins TRBV10-1 to TRBJ2-7; the match to TRBD1 covers 9 bases. The TCR sequence derives from a human donor with classical Hodgkin lymphoma. The CDR3 reads CASSFGTGRDEQYF. In DNA, the CDR3 is TGCGCCAGCAGTTTCGGGACAGGGAGGGACGAGCAGTACTTC.